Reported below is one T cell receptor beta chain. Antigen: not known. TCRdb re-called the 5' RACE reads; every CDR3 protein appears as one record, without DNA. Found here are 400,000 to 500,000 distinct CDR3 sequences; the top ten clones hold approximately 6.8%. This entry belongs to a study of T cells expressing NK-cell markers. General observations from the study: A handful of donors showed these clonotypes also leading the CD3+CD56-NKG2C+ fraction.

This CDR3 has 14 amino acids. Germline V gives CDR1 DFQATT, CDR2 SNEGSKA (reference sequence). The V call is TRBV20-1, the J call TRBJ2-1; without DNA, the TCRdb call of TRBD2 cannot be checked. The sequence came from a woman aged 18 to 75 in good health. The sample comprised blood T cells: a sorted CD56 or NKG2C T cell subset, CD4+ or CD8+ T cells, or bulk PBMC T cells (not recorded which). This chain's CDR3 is CSARGGKAYNEQFF.